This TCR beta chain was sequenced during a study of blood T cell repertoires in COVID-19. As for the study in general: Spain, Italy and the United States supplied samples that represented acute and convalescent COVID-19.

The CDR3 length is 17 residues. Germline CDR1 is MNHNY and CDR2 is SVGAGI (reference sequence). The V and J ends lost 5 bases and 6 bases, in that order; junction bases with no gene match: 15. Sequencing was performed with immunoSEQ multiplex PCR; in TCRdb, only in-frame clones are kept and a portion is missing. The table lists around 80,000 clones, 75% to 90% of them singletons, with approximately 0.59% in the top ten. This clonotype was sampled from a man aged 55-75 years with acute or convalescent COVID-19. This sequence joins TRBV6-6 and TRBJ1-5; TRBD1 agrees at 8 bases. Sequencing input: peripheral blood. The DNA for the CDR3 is TGTGCCAGCAGTCAATCCTCAAGGACAGGGATGGTTCAGCCCCAGCATTTT. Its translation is CASSQSSRTGMVQPQHF.